The clone carrying this T cell receptor beta chain has a handful of counts. As yet, its antigen is unknown. Generated by immunoSEQ multiplex PCR, the TCRdb table keeps only in-frame clones and is missing some. The table lists some 11,000 clones, with no singletons. The entry originates in a study of T cells after posttransplantation cyclophosphamide. Study-wide findings and caveats: TRB clonality was highly associated with recipient CMV seropositivity and reactivation. Donor CD8+ memory clones often dominated recipient blood repertoires at later times.

Cyclophosphamide on days +3 and +4 followed busulfan-fludarabine conditioning and a marrow graft. Looked up from germline, CDR1 is LNHDA and CDR2 is SQIVND (reference sequence). The CDR3 extends over 12 amino acids. Trimming removed 5 bases from V and 7 bases from J, with 10 bases in between. The source was PBMCs, collected after allogeneic stem cell transplant with posttransplant cyclophosphamide. V gene TRBV19 combines with J gene TRBJ2-3, with a tentative D call TRBD1 (5 bases). The source is a female patient in her forties or fifties who received an allogeneic stem cell transplant from a related donor, was CMV-positive, and had acute GVHD only. Some T cells may have come from the graft donor. This CDR3 reads CASSLDSYTQYF. CDR3 nucleotides: TGTGCCAGTAGTCTCGACAGTTATACGCAGTATTTT.